Below, one T cell receptor (beta chain) is given with its context. The ends were cut back, 2 bases at V and 4 bases at J, with 11 bases in the middle. This CDR3 comprises 13 residues. Per germline, CDR1 SQVTM and CDR2 ANQGSEA. These data originate in a study of blood T cells in healthy people across ages. It was with a sample-barcoded 5' primer and a J-beta primer mix that a second PCR of roughly 7 to 12 cycles was run. TCRdb reprocessed the 5' RACE reads via MiXCR and lists one record per CDR3 protein. The sample consists of about 1.5 million distinct CDR3 sequences, 35% to 45% of them appearing once.

The TCR was taken from a young woman in good health. Sequencing was done on a sample of blood. The J gene is TRBJ1-1, the V gene TRBV29-1; no clear D. This CDR3 is CSVETLVGTEAFF. DNA of the CDR3: TGCAGCGTTGAAACTCTCGTGGGCACTGAAGCTTTCTTT.